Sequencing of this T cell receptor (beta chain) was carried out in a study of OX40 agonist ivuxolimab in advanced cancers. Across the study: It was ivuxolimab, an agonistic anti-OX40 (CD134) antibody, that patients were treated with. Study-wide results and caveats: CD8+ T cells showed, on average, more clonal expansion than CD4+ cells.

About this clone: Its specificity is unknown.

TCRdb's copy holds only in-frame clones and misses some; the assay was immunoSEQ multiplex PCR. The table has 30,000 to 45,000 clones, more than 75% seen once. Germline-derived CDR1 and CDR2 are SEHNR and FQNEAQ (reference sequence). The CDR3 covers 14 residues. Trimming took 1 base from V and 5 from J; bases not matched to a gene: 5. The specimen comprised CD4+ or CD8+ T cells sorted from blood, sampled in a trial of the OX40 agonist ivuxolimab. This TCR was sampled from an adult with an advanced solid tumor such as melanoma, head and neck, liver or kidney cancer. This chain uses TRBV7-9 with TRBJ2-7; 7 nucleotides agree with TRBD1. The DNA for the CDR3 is TGTGCCAGCAGCTTAGGTACAGGGGCTGACGAGCAGTACTTC. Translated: CASSLGTGADEQYF.